A single sample gave rise to the 9 T cell receptor beta chains below, sequenced in a study of OX40 agonist ivuxolimab in advanced cancers. Profiled with immunoSEQ multiplex PCR; TCRdb holds only in-frame clones, not every one. This table has 90,000 or so clones, 87% appearing once. The sequenced sample was CD4+ or CD8+ T cells sorted from blood, obtained in a trial of the OX40 agonist ivuxolimab. The receptors shown here come from an adult with an advanced solid tumor such as melanoma, head and neck, liver or kidney cancer.

The chain recombines TRBV2 with TRBJ2-2, with D unclear. Germline CDR1 reads SNHLY; CDR2 reads FYNNEI. The length of the CDR3 is 12 residues. The ends were cut back, 8 bases at V and 8 bases at J, with 12 bases in the middle. CDR3 bases: TGTGCCAGCCGCCCTCCGTCTGGGGAGCTGTTTTTT. It translates to CASRPPSGELFF.

V gene TRBV5-5 combines with J gene TRBJ2-5; TRBD2 matches at 11 bases. The CDR3 spans 14 residues. The germline gives CDR1 SGHKS, CDR2 YYEKEE (reference sequence). V lost 7 bases to trimming and J lost 3 bases; unmatched junction nucleotides: 5. As DNA, the CDR3 is TGTGCCAGCGCCTTAGCGGGAGGGAAAGAGACCCAGTACTTC. This translates into CASALAGGKETQYF.

V and J are TRBV5-6 and TRBJ1-4, with 7 bases lining up with TRBD1. Germline CDR1 SGHDT, CDR2 YYEEEE. V lost 9 bases to trimming and J lost 8 bases; unmatched junction nucleotides: 10. This CDR3 contains 13 residues. This CDR3 reads CATKSQGGEKLFF. The CDR3 DNA reads as TGTGCCACCAAAAGTCAGGGGGGCGAAAAACTGTTTTTT. Variable domain in full (rest from reference TRBV5-6 and TRBJ1-4): DAGVTQSPTHLIKTRGQQVTLRCSPKSGHDTVSWYQQALGQGPQFIFQYYEEEERQRGNFPDRFSGHQFPNYSSELNVNALLLGDSALYLCATKSQGGEKLFFGSGTQLSVL.

The CDR3 DNA is TGTGCCAGCAGGGGTTGGGGTGACACTGAAGCTTTCTTT. This encodes CASRGWGDTEAFF. The chain uses TRBV6-1 and TRBJ1-1; D unclear. CDR3 length: 13 residues. V was clipped by 6 bases and J by 3 bases, with 11 bases between them. Germline values: CDR1 MNHNS, CDR2 SASEGT.

The chain uses TRBV6-6 and TRBJ1-5; D unresolved. V was clipped by 10 bases and J by 2 bases, with 9 bases between them. The CDR3 totals 12 residues. CDR1 and CDR2 (germline): MNHNY, SVGAGI (reference sequence). The CDR3 sequence: CATGAGNQPQHF. For the CDR3, the DNA is TGTGCCACCGGCGCGGGCAATCAGCCCCAGCATTTT.

The rearrangement joins TRBV25-1 to TRBJ2-7; D possibly corresponds to TRBD2 (6 bases). Germline CDR1 and CDR2: MGHDK and SYGVNS. V was shortened by 4 bases and J by 7 bases, with 14 bases between the two germline ends. The CDR3 loop spans 13 amino acids. CDR3 sequence reads: CASSGPEGREQYF. DNA of the CDR3: TGTGCCAGCAGTGGACCCGAGGGGAGGGAGCAGTACTTC.

The chain uses TRBV9 and TRBJ2-1; D remains unclear. CDR3 length: 16 amino acids. Trimming removed 0 bases from V and 2 bases from J, with 12 bases in between. CDR1 is SGDLS, CDR2 YYNGEE, per germline. Here the CDR3 reads CASSVALSSTYNEQFF. In nucleotides, the CDR3 is TGTGCCAGCAGCGTAGCTTTAAGCAGTACCTACAATGAGCAGTTCTTC.

The chain has TRBV11-2 and TRBJ2-1; D is possibly TRBD1 (5 bases). The CDR3 is made up of 13 amino acids. The V gene lost 1 base and the J gene lost 5 bases, with 6 bases spanning the gap. CDR1 and CDR2 from the germline V gene are SGHAT and FQNNGV. The CDR3 DNA reads TGTGCCAGCAGCTTAGGACAGAACAATGAGCAGTTCTTC. This codes for CASSLGQNNEQFF.

This clone has just one count. CDR3 DNA: TGTGCCAGCAGCGCCCGACAGATTAACTACGAGCAGTACTTC. This sequence encodes CASSARQINYEQYF. The V and J genes are TRBV5-6 and TRBJ2-7; maybe TRBD1 (5 bases). With 4 bases removed from V and 3 bases from J, the gap between germline ends came to 14 bases. Per germline, CDR1 SGHDT and CDR2 YYEEEE. CDR3 length: 14 residues.